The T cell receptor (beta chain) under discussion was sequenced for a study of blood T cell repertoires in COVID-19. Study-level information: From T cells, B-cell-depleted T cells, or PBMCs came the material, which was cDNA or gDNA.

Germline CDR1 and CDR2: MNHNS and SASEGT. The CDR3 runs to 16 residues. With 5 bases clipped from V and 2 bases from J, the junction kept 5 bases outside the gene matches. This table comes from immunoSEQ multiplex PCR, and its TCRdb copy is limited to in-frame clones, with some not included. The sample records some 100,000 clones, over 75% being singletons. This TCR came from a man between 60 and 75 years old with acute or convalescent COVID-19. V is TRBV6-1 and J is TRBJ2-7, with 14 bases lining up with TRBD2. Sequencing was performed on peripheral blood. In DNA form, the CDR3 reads TGTGCCAGCAGTCAAGGGACTAGCGGGAGTACCTACGAGCAGTACTTC. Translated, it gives CASSQGTSGSTYEQYF.